These 23 T cell receptor beta chains share one sample of origin, sequenced in a study of shared clonotypes between healthy human individuals. Assay used: immunoSEQ multiplex PCR; TCRdb lists only in-frame clones, some missing. This sample has about 600,000 clones; around 97% occur once, and the top ten carry 0.045% to 0.07%. The material sequenced was naive CD4+ T cells sorted from blood. The subset denotes: CD45RA+ positively selected. The receptor source for this set is a woman aged 30 to 39 in good health.

The chain is built from TRBV10-2 and TRBJ2-2, with D perhaps TRBD2 (5 bases). The germline V and J ends were trimmed by 6 bases and 5 bases, with 19 bases remaining between them. The CDR3 loop spans 16 amino acids. Germline assignment: CDR1 WSHSY and CDR2 SAAADI. The CDR3 DNA reads TGCGCCAGCAGACGAGAGGCAGGATCGGGGACCGGGGAGCTGTTTTTT. This translates into CASRREAGSGTGELFF.

A note on this clone: A junction boundary mismatches the germline segment, possibly from a read error. The chain carries TRBV20-1 and TRBJ2-7; the match to TRBD2 covers 7 bases. The CDR3 is 10 amino acids. Germline assignment: CDR1 DFQATT and CDR2 SNEGSKA (reference sequence). CDR3 DNA sequence: TGCAGTGCTTTGGACGGGACTATACGATTC. It encodes CSALDGTIRF.

This clone has just one count. The V call is TRBV15, the J call TRBJ1-1; 7 bases align to TRBD1. After removal of 0 bases from V and 4 bases from J, the junction contained 2 bases not matched to a gene. From germline, CDR1 is LNHNV and CDR2 YYDKDF (reference sequence). The CDR3 totals 14 residues. The CDR3 here is CATSRDRTGTEAFF. In DNA form, the CDR3 reads TGTGCCACCAGCAGAGATAGGACAGGCACTGAAGCTTTCTTT.

V gene TRBV11-1 combines with J gene TRBJ2-1; 10 bases line up with TRBD2. Trimming removed 1 base from V and 3 bases from J; junction bases left unmatched: 12. The germline V gene encodes CDR1 SGHAT and CDR2 FQDESV (reference sequence). This CDR3 region has 19 residues. The DNA for the CDR3 is TGTGCCAGCAGCTTAGAGGGGCTAGCGGGAGTGGATGTCTACAATGAGCAGTTCTTC. The encoded protein is CASSLEGLAGVDVYNEQFF.

A note on this clone: Other DNA sequences of this sample code for an identical CDR3. The V gene is TRBV19, the J gene TRBJ1-5; D is uncertain. CDR1 LNHDA and CDR2 SQIVND come from the germline V gene (reference sequence). There are 12 residues in the CDR3. Deletions cut 5 bases from V and 5 bases from J, with 7 bases between. The CDR3 sequence is CASSAIHQPQHF. CDR3 sequence (DNA): TGTGCCAGTAGTGCTATTCATCAGCCCCAGCATTTT.

DNA of the CDR3: TGTGCCAGCAGCTTAGACTCGGGGACAGGGGGTTACAATGAGCAGTTCTTC. Protein sequence: CASSLDSGTGGYNEQFF. V usage is TRBV11-2 and J usage is TRBJ2-1; 11 nucleotides align to TRBD1. Germline assignment: CDR1 SGHAT and CDR2 FQNNGV. This CDR3 comprises 17 residues. V lost 0 bases and J lost 4; bases outside the gene matches: 5.

The table lists this clone with a count of one. The J gene is TRBJ2-2, the V gene TRBV5-8; D gene ambiguous. The CDR3 consists of 16 residues. Germline CDR1 is SGHTS and CDR2 is YDEGEE. V lost 3 bases and J lost 1, with 13 bases in between. CDR3 DNA: TGTGCCAGCAGCTCCTATGCCACAAGGAACACCGGGGAGCTGTTTTTT. Translation: CASSSYATRNTGELFF.

The chain uses TRBV27 and TRBJ2-7; 12 nucleotides match TRBD2. J gave up 6 bases and V 3 bases, and 12 bases lay outside the gene matches. The CDR3 length is 17 residues. CDR1 is MNHEY, CDR2 SMNVEV, per germline (reference sequence). Here the CDR3 DNA reads TGTGCCAGCAGTTTTTGGGGAGGGGGGACTAGCGGGCGCGAGCAGTACTTC. This translates into CASSFWGGGTSGREQYF.

The chain carries TRBV6-1 and TRBJ1-5; TRBD1 is a possible D gene (5 bases). The CDR3 is 14 amino acids. Deletions cut 7 bases from V and 3 bases from J, with 13 bases between. Germline lookup yields CDR1 MNHNS and CDR2 SASEGT. CDR3 DNA sequence: TGTGCCAGCACTTTGGGGGGAGTCAATCAGCCCCAGCATTTT. Amino acids: CASTLGGVNQPQHF.

This clone came up once. This chain joins TRBV10-1 and TRBJ2-7; perhaps TRBD2 as D (6 bases). The CDR3 extends over 14 amino acids. CDR1 and CDR2 (germline): WNHNN, SYGVQD (reference sequence). Trimming stripped 4 bases from V and 3 bases from J, with 13 bases between. The CDR3 bases are TGCGCCAGCAGTGGAGGACGGGAGAGCTACGAGCAGTACTTC. As protein: CASSGGRESYEQYF.

The chain couples TRBV21-1 to TRBJ2-7; the table gives TRBD2 as D, unverified against the DNA. TRBV21-1 is a recognized pseudogene. This CDR3 spans 14 amino acids. The DNA for the CDR3 is TGTGCCAGCAGCAAAGGAGAGAGCTCCTACGAGCAGTACTTC. It codes for CASSKGESSYEQYF.

The chain recombines TRBV28 with TRBJ1-1; D possibly corresponds to TRBD1 (5 bases). The germline V and J ends were trimmed by 1 base and 5 bases, with 14 bases remaining between them. Germline V gene sequence: CDR1 MDHEN, CDR2 SYDVKM. CDR3 length: 15 amino acids. This CDR3 reads CASSLFNPQGTEAFF. CDR3 nucleotides: TGTGCCAGCAGTTTATTTAACCCCCAGGGAACTGAAGCTTTCTTT.

The chain is built from TRBV28 and TRBJ2-2; 8 bases line up with TRBD1. In germline, CDR1 is MDHEN, CDR2 SYDVKM. The ends lost 2 bases at V and 6 bases at J; junction bases unmatched: 5. The CDR3 totals 15 residues. As DNA, the CDR3 is TGTGCCAGCAGTTTAGTGGACAGGGTATCCGGGGAGCTGTTTTTT. Its translation is CASSLVDRVSGELFF.

The chain is built from TRBV5-6 and TRBJ2-3; 7 bases are shared with TRBD1. This CDR3 comprises 15 residues. Unmatched junction bases numbered 6, after V lost 0 bases and J lost 5 bases. CDR1 and CDR2 from the germline V gene are SGHDT and YYEEEE. The CDR3 region has the DNA TGTGCCAGCAGCTTGGAGTCAGGGGGTGAAGATACGCAGTATTTT. It encodes CASSLESGGEDTQYF. Drawing the rest from reference TRBV5-6 and TRBJ2-3, the complete variable domain is DAGVTQSPTHLIKTRGQQVTLRCSPKSGHDTVSWYQQALGQGPQFIFQYYEEEERQRGNFPDRFSGHQFPNYSSELNVNALLLGDSALYLCASSLESGGEDTQYFGPGTRLTVL.

The gene calls are TRBV5-4 and TRBJ1-1; TRBD1 agrees at 8 bases. Germline CDR1 SGHNT, CDR2 YYREEE (reference sequence). The CDR3 has 15 amino acids. With 1 base clipped from V and 0 bases from J, the junction kept 2 bases outside the gene matches. The CDR3 coding sequence is TGTGCCAGCAGCTTGAGGACAGGGTTGAACACTGAAGCTTTCTTT. Protein: CASSLRTGLNTEAFF. The entire variable domain, with the rest obtained from reference TRBV5-4 and TRBJ1-1, is as follows: ETGVTQSPTHLIKTRGQQVTLRCSSQSGHNTVSWYQQALGQGPQFIFQYYREEENGRGNFPPRFSGLQFPNYSSELNVNALELDDSALYLCASSLRTGLNTEAFFGQGTRLTVV.

V usage is TRBV7-9 and J usage is TRBJ1-4; TRBD1 might be the D (5 bases). Germline CDR1 SEHNR, CDR2 FQNEAQ (reference sequence). CDR3 length: 16 amino acids. V lost 5 bases and J 4 bases, leaving 17 bases between the germline ends. The CDR3: CASSASGTVSNEKLFF. As DNA, the CDR3 is TGTGCCAGCAGCGCTTCCGGGACCGTCAGTAATGAAAAACTGTTTTTT.

The chain recombines TRBV30 with TRBJ2-5, with TRBD2 matching 9 bases. Germline-derived CDR1 and CDR2 are GTSNPN and SVGIG (reference sequence). J was trimmed by 4 bases and V by 1 base; bases with no gene match: 7. This CDR3 spans 15 amino acids. The CDR3 is CAWSDDPSGTETQYF. CDR3 nucleotide sequence: TGTGCCTGGAGTGACGACCCTAGCGGGACAGAGACCCAGTACTTC.

The rearrangement joins TRBV5-1 to TRBJ2-1; 9 bases align to TRBD2. The CDR3 contains 15 residues. Unmatched junction bases numbered 10, after V lost 8 bases and J lost 4 bases. Germline V gene sequence: CDR1 SGHRS, CDR2 YFSETQ. CDR3 nucleotide sequence: TGCGCCAGTATTAGCGGGAGCGGAGGGTACAATGAGCAGTTCTTC. Amino acids: CASISGSGGYNEQFF.

The chain carries TRBV5-4 and TRBJ2-1, with D unresolved. The germline V gene has CDR1 SGHNT and CDR2 YYREEE (reference sequence). V lost 0 bases and J lost 0, with 13 bases in between. CDR3 size: 17 residues. CDR3 nucleotides: TGTGCCAGCAGCTTGGTCTGGGCTCCGAGCTCCTACAATGAGCAGTTCTTC. Translated: CASSLVWAPSSYNEQFF.

V is TRBV7-2 and J is TRBJ1-1; maybe TRBD1 (5 bases). Per the germline V gene, CDR1 is SGHTA and CDR2 is FQGNSA. V shed 4 bases and J shed 0 bases, with 27 bases lying between them. This CDR3 comprises 20 residues. This chain's CDR3 is CASSSATRGGIGEVNTEAFF. CDR3 DNA sequence: TGTGCCAGCAGCTCAGCAACCCGTGGGGGAATCGGGGAGGTGAACACTGAAGCTTTCTTT.

This chain links TRBV5-1 with TRBJ2-7; TRBD1 matches at 10 bases. After removal of 9 bases from V and 1 base from J, the junction contained 7 bases not matched to a gene. Per the germline V gene, CDR1 is SGHRS and CDR2 is YFSETQ. The CDR3 runs 14 residues. The CDR3 spells CATNSGQGSYEQYF. CDR3 bases: TGCGCCACCAATTCGGGACAGGGGTCCTACGAGCAGTACTTC.

The chain joins TRBV23-1 to TRBJ2-5; the D gene is possibly TRBD1 (5 bases). TRBV23-1 is an ORF, and what it does is uncertain. The CDR3 loop spans 13 amino acids. The V and J ends lost 3 bases and 5 bases respectively, with 10 bases between them. Here the CDR3 DNA reads TGCGCCAGCAGTCACAGGGTCGGGGAGACCCAGTACTTC. This encodes CASSHRVGETQYF.

This clone occurred once. The V gene is TRBV28, the J gene TRBJ1-3; D is undetermined. This CDR3 has 12 amino acids. V was trimmed by 7 bases and J by 2 bases, leaving 6 bases between them. CDR1 and CDR2 from the germline V gene are MDHEN and SYDVKM. CDR3 nucleotides: TGTGCCAGCACCACCGCTGGAAACACCATATATTTT. Protein product: CASTTAGNTIYF.